This T cell receptor beta chain was found in a study of blood T cell repertoires in COVID-19. Germline-derived CDR1 and CDR2 are LGHDT and YNNKEL (reference sequence). Losses at the gene ends were 2 bases for V and 2 bases for J; bases not matched to a gene: 4. The CDR3 loop spans 15 amino acids. Clones were sequenced by immunoSEQ multiplex PCR, and TCRdb holds only the in-frame ones, with some missing. Of about 140,000 clones listed, 82% are singletons. Specimen: peripheral blood. The chain couples TRBV3-1 (or the pseudogene TRBV3-2) to TRBJ2-3, with 7 bases identical to TRBD2. The sequence came from an elderly woman with acute or convalescent COVID-19. CDR3 sequence reads: CASSQLSGTTDTQYF. DNA for the CDR3: TGTGCCAGCAGCCAACTAAGCGGGACCACAGATACGCAGTATTTT.